This T cell receptor (beta chain) came from a study of B cell selection in AIRE deficiency. Details on this clone: Its antigen is unidentified.

Looked up from germline, CDR1 is SGHTA and CDR2 is FQGTGA. The ends were cut back, 2 bases at V and 4 bases at J, with 11 bases in the middle. CDR3 length equals 14 residues. Conventional CD4 T cells were sorted as CD4+CD127+ cells. Study conclusions and caveats: Of around 3,700 shared Treg TCRbeta sequences, roughly 32% were healthy-donor-only and around 9.5% patient-only. Roughly 31% of healthy-shared Treg sequences were found among patient Tconv cells.

Authors' methods: Pooled conventional T cells gave approximately 1.2x10^5 patient and around 1.5x10^5 donor TCRbeta sequences. The method was immunoSEQ multiplex PCR; TCRdb's version includes in-frame clones alone and lacks a portion of them. V and J calls and clone size are those listed in that table; D and trimming were worked out from the DNA. The table lists some 20,000 clones, 95% to 98% of them singletons. The chain links TRBV7-3 to TRBJ1-2; no reliable D call. The sequenced sample consisted of conventional CD4+ T cells sorted from PBMCs. This receptor was obtained from a human donor with AIRE deficiency. CDR3 residues: CASSLGGDFYGYTF. CDR3 in DNA: TGTGCCAGCAGCTTAGGCGGAGACTTCTATGGCTACACCTTC.